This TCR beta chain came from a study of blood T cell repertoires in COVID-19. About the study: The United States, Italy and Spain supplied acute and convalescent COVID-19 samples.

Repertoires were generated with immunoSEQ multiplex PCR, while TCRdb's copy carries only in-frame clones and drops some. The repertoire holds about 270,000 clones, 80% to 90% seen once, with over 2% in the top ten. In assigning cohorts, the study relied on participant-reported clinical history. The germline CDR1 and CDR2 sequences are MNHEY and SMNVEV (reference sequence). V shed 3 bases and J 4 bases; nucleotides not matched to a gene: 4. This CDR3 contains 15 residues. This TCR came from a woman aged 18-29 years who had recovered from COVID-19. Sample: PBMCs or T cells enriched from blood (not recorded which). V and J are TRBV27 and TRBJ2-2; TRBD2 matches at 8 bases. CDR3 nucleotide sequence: TGTGCCAGCAGTTTCGCGGGGGGCCCCACCGGGGAGCTGTTTTTT. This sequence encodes CASSFAGGPTGELFF.